This TCR beta chain was sequenced in a study of CD4+ T cells in melanoma. This clone was detected a few times. Antigen specificity is unknown. Measured with immunoSEQ multiplex PCR; TCRdb has only the in-frame clones, and not every one. The sample holds tens of thousands of clones; over 60% are singletons and the top ten take around 4.8%. Study-level findings and limits: Reportedly, melanoma neoantigen-specific CD4+ T cells showed varied differentiation states. A reported correlation linked neoantigen-specific CD4+ T cells to CD8+, macrophage and B cell function.

The CDR3 has 14 amino acids. Trimming pared 6 bases from V and 5 bases from J, leaving 17 bases between. Germline lookup yields CDR1 SGHKS and CDR2 YYEKEE (reference sequence). This chain connects TRBV5-5 to TRBJ1-2, with D tentatively TRBD1 (6 bases). The specimen sequenced was tumor tissue. This sequence originates from a human donor with melanoma. CDR3 nucleotide sequence: TGTGCCAGCAAATACCTCGGGACACCTTATGGCTACACCTTC. Translation: CASKYLGTPYGYTF.